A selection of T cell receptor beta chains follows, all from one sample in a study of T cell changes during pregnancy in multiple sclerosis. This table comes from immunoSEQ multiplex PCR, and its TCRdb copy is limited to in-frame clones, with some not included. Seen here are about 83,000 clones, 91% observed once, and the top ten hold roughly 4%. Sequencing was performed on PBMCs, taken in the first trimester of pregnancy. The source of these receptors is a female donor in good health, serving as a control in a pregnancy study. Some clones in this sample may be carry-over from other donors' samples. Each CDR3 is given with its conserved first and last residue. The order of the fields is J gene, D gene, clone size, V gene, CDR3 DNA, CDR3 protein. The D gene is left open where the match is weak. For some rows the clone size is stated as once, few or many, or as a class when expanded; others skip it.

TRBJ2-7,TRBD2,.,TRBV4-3,TGCGCCAGCAGCCAAGATCTTCCTAGCGGGACCTACGAGCAGTACTTC,CASSQDLPSGTYEQYF
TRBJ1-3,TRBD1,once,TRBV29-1,TGCAGCGTTGTTACAGGGGGCTCTGGAAACACCATATATTTT,CSVVTGGSGNTIYF
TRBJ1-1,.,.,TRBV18,TGTGCCAGCTCACCAATGGGGGGGTACAACACTGAAGCTTTCTTT,CASSPMGGYNTEAFF
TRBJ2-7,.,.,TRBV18,TGTGCCAGCTCACGGGATCTAAGAGGGGAGCAGTACTTC,CASSRDLRGEQYF
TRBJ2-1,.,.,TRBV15,TGTGCCACCGGGCAATTTTCCTACAATGAGCAGTTCTTC,CATGQFSYNEQFF
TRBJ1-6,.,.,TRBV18,TGTGCCAGCTCACCAGGGAGCTCCTATAATTCACCCCTCCACTTT,CASSPGSSYNSPLHF
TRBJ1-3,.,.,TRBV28,TGTGCCAGCAGCACCGTTGGGAGGTACTCTGGAAACACCATATATTTT,CASSTVGRYSGNTIYF
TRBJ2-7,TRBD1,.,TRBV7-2,TGTGCCAGCAGCTTAGAACTCAGGACAGGGGAATACGAGCAGTACTTC,CASSLELRTGEYEQYF
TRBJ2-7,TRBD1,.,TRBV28,TGTGCCAGCAGTTCGGGGGACAGGGTTCGCGAGCAGTACTTC,CASSSGDRVREQYF
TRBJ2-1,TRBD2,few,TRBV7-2,TGTGCCAGCAGCCCGGGACTAGCGGGGTTAGGGTATGAGCAGTTCTTC,CASSPGLAGLGYEQFF
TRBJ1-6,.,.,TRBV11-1,TGTGCCAGCAGCCGGTCAAATAATTCACCCCTCCACTTT,CASSRSNNSPLHF
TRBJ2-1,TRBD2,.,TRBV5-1,TGCGCCAGCAGCTTGGATGGGTCTAGCGGAAGCTGGGAGCAGTTCTTC,CASSLDGSSGSWEQFF
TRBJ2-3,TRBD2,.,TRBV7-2,TGTGCCAGCAGCACGCCCTCTAGCGGGGGTACAGATACGCAGTATTTT,CASSTPSSGGTDTQYF
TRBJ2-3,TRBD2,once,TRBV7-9,TGTGCCAGCAGCTTAAGGGTAGCGGGACTTCCAGATACGCAGTATTTT,CASSLRVAGLPDTQYF
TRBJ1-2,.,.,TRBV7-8,TGTGCCAGCAGCTTAGGCTCAGGGGATAACTATGGCTACACCTTC,CASSLGSGDNYGYTF
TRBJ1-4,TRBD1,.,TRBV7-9,TGTGCCAGCAGCCTCGGGGGGCTCGGGACAGGGAACGAAAAACTGTTTTTT,CASSLGGLGTGNEKLFF
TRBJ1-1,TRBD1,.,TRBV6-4,TGTGCCAGCAGCAGGGGGCTGGAGACTGAAGCTTTCTTT,CASSRGLETEAFF
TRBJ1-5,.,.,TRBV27,TGTGCCAGCAGTCTGGGCAGGGCTCAGCCCCAGCATTTT,CASSLGRAQPQHF
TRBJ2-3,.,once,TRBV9,TGTGCCAGCAGCAACGGGATATCCACAGATACGCAGTATTTT,CASSNGISTDTQYF
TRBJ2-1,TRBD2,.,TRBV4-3,TGCGCCAGCAGCCAAGATATGGGAAGACTAGCGGGAGGGTACAATGAGCAGTTCTTC,CASSQDMGRLAGGYNEQFF
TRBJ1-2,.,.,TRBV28,TGTGCCAGCAGTTTATTGGGAGGAAAAGATGGCTACACCTTC,CASSLLGGKDGYTF
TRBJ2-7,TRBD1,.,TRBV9,TGTGCCAGCAGCCATGACAGGGGCCGAGGCGAGCAGTACTTC,CASSHDRGRGEQYF
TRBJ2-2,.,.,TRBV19,TGTGCCAGTAGTAGGACAGGGAGGGACGGGGAGCTGTTTTTT,CASSRTGRDGELFF
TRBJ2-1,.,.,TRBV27,TGTGCCAGCAGTCTCTCTTTTACGGGCAATGAGCAGTTCTTC,CASSLSFTGNEQFF
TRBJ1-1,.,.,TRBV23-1,TGCGCCAGCAGTCAAATCCCCCGGGGGGCATGTACTGAAGCTTTCTTT,CASSQIPRGACTEAFF
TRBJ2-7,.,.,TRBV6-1,TGTGCCAGCAGTGACCGGGACTGGACCTACGAGCAGTACTTC,CASSDRDWTYEQYF
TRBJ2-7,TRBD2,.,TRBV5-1,TGCGCCAGCAGCTGGGGACTAGCGGGAGATGGCGAGCAGTACTTC,CASSWGLAGDGEQYF
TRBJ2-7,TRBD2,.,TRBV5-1,TGCGCCAGCAGCCGGACGGGTTCCGGGACTAGCCTTAGGGACGAGCAGTACTTC,CASSRTGSGTSLRDEQYF
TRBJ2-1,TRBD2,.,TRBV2,TGTGCCAGCATTAAGGGGCTAGCGGGACGCTTCTCCTACAATGAGCAGTTCTTC,CASIKGLAGRFSYNEQFF
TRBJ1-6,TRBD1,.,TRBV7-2,TGTGCCAGCAGCTCGGGACAGAATTCACCCCTCCACTTT,CASSSGQNSPLHF
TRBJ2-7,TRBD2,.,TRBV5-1,TGCGCCAGCAGCTTGGGACTAGCGGGAGGCGAGCAGTACTTC,CASSLGLAGGEQYF
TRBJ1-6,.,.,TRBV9,TGTGCCAGCAGCGGCGGACAGATTTCACCCCTCCACTTT,CASSGGQISPLHF
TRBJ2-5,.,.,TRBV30,TGTGCCTGGACAGAAAGGCGGGAGACCCAGTACTTC,CAWTERRETQYF
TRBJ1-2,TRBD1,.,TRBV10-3,TGTGCCATCAGTATATACGCGGGACAGGATAACTATGGCTACACCTTC,CAISIYAGQDNYGYTF
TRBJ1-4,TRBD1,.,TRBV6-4,TGTGCCAGCAGGTACAGGGGGGGGGCAACTAATGAAAAACTGTTTTTT,CASRYRGGATNEKLFF
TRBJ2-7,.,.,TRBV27,TGTGCCAGCAGTTTAATAGTAGGGGGGGGAATCCACGAGCAGTACTTC,CASSLIVGGGIHEQYF
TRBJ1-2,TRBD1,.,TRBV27,TGTGCCAGCAGTTCGGGACAGGGTGGCTATGGCTACACCTTC,CASSSGQGGYGYTF
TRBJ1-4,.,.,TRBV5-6,TGTGCCAGCAGCTGGGGGGGGCTGGGGGAAAAACTGTTTTTT,CASSWGGLGEKLFF
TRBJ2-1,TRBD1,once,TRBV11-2,TGTGCCAGCAGCTCGACGACAGGGGGCCCCTACAATGAGCAGTTCTTC,CASSSTTGGPYNEQFF
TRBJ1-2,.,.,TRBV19,TGTGCCAGCACCCACTCACAGGGAGCTAACTATGGCTACACCTTC,CASTHSQGANYGYTF
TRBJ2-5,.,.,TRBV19,TGTGCCAGTAGTTCCACGTTTCTAGTGGGAGAGACCCAGTACTTC,CASSSTFLVGETQYF
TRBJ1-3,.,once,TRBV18,TGTGCCAGCTCACTCGGAGCAGGGGCTGGAAACACCATATATTTT,CASSLGAGAGNTIYF
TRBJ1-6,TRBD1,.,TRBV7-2,TGTGCCAGCAGCAACACCGGGACAGGGACTTTGGCACCCCTCCACTTT,CASSNTGTGTLAPLHF
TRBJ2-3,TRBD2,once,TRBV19,TGTGCCAGTAGCTCTAGCGGGAGGTCCCAGATGCAGTATTTT,CASSSSGRSQMQYF
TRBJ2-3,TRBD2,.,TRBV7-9,TGTGCCGGAGGTCGGACTAGCGTCTCAGATACGCAGTATTTT,CAGGRTSVSDTQYF
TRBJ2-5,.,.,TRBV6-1,TGTGCCAGCAGTGAATGGGGGCAGACCCAGTACTTC,CASSEWGQTQYF
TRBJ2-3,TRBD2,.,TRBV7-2,TGTGCCAGCAGCCTACAGAGACTAGCGGGAGGTCGGACAGATACGCAGTATTTT,CASSLQRLAGGRTDTQYF
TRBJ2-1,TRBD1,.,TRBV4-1,TGCGCCAGCAGCCACGACCGGACAGGGGGATGGAATGAGCAGTTCTTC,CASSHDRTGGWNEQFF
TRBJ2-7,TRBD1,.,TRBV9,TGTGCCAGCAGCGCAGGGACAGCCTACGAGCAGTACTTC,CASSAGTAYEQYF
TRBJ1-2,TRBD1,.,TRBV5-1,TGCGCCAGCTCTGAGCAGGGGGCGCGTGGCTACACCTTC,CASSEQGARGYTF
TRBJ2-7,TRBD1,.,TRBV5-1,TGCGCCAGCAGCGCCTGGGACAGCAGCTCCTACGAGCAGTACTTC,CASSAWDSSSYEQYF